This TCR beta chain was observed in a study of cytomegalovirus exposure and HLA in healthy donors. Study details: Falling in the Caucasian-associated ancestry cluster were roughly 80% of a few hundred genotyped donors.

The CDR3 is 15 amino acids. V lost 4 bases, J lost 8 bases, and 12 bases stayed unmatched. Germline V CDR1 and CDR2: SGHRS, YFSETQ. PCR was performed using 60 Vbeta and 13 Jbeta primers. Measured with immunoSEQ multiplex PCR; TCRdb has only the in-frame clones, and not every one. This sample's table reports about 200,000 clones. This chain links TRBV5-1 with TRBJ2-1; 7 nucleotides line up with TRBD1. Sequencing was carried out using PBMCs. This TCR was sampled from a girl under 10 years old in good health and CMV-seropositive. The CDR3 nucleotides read TGCGCCAGCAGCCGCGGACAGGAGGTGAGCGATGAGCAGTTCTTC. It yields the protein CASSRGQEVSDEQFF.